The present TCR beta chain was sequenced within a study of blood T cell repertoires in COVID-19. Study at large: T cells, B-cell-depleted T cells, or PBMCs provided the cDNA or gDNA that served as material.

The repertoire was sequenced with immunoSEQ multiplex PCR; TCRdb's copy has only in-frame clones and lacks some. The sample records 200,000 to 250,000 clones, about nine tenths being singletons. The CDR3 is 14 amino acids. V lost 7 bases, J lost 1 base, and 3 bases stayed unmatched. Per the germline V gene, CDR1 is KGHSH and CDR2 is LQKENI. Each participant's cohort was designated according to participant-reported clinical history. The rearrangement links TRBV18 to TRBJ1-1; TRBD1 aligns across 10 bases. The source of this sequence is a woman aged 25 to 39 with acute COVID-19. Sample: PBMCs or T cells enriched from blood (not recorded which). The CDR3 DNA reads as TGTGCCAGCTTCCGGACAGGGGGGAACACTGAAGCTTTCTTT. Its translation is CASFRTGGNTEAFF.